The source of this T cell receptor (beta chain) is a study of cytotoxic CD8 clonotypes in ibrutinib-treated CLL. This clone appeared a single time. Sequencing was performed with immunoSEQ multiplex PCR; in TCRdb, only in-frame clones are kept and a portion is missing. The table shows around 70,000 clones, with about nine tenths occurring only once. Germline CDR1 and CDR2: MNHNY and SVGAGI (reference sequence). The ends lost 6 bases at V and 0 bases at J; junction bases unmatched: 4. This CDR3 spans 14 amino acids. The source of this sequence is a human donor with chronic lymphocytic leukemia. The sample was PBMCs, taken after 12 months of ibrutinib treatment. The chain employs TRBV6-6 and TRBJ1-1; TRBD1 agrees at 7 bases. The CDR3 is CASRGGQMNTEAFF. The CDR3 bases are TGTGCCAGCAGGGGGGGACAGATGAACACTGAAGCTTTCTTT.